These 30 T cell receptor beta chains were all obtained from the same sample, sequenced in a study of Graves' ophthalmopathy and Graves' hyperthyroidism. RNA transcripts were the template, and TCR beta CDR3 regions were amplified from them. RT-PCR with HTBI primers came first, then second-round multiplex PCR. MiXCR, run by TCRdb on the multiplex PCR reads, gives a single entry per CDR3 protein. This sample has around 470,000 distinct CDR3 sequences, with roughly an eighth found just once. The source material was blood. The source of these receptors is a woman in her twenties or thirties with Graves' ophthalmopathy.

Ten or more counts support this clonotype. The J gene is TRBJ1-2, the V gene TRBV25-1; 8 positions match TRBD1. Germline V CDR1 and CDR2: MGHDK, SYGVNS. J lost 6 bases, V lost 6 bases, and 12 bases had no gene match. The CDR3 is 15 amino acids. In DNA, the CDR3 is TGTGCCAGCAGCACCCATAGGACAGGGAGGAATGGCTACACCTTC. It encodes CASSTHRTGRNGYTF.

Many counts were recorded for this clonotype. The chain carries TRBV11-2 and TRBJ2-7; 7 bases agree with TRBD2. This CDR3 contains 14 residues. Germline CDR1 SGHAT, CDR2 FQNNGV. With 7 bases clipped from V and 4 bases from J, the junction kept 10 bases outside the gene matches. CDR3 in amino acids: CASTTLLGRYEQYF. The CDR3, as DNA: TGTGCCAGCACAACTCTCCTCGGGAGGTACGAGCAGTACTTC.

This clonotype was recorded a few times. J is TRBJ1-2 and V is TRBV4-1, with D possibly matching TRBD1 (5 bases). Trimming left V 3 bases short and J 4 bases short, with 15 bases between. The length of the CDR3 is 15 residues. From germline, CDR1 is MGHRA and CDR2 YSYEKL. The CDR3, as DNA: TGCGCCAGCAGCCAGGTTAGGGGAGTTACCTATGGCTACACCTTC. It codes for CASSQVRGVTYGYTF.

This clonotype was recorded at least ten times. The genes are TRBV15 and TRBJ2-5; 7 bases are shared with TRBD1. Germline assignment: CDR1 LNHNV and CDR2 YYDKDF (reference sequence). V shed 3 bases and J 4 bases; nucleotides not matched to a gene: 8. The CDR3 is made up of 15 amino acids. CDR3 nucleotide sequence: TGTGCCACCAGCAGCCTACAGGGGTCGGCAGAGACCCAGTACTTC. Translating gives CATSSLQGSAETQYF.

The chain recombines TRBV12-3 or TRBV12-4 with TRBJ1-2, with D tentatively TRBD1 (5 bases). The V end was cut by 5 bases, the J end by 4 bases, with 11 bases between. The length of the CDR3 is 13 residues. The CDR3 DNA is TGTGCCAGCAGTCCGACAGCTATCTATGGCTACACCTTC. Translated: CASSPTAIYGYTF.

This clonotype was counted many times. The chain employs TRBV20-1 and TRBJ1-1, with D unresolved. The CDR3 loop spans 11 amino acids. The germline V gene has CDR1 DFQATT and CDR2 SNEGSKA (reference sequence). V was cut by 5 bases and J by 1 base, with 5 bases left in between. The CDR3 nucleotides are TGCAGTGCTGGGGAGAACACTGAAGCTTTCTTT. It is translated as CSAGENTEAFF.

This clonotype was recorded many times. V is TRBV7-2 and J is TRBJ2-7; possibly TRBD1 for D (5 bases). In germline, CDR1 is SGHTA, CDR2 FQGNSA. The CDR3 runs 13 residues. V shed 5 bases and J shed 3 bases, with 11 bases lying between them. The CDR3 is CASSTFRDYEQYF. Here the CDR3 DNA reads TGTGCCAGCAGCACCTTCAGGGACTACGAGCAGTACTTC.

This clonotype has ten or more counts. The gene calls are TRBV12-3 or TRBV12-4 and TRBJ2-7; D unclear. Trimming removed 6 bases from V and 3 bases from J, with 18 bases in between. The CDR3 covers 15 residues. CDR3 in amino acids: CASSSRHHPVYEQYF. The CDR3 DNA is TGTGCCAGCAGCTCCCGGCATCACCCCGTCTACGAGCAGTACTTC.

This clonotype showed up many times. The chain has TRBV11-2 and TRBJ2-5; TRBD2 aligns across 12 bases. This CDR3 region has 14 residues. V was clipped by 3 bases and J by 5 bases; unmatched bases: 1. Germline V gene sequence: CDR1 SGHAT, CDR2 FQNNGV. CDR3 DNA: TGTGCCAGCAGCTTTACTAGCGGGAGGGAGACCCAGTACTTC. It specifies CASSFTSGRETQYF.

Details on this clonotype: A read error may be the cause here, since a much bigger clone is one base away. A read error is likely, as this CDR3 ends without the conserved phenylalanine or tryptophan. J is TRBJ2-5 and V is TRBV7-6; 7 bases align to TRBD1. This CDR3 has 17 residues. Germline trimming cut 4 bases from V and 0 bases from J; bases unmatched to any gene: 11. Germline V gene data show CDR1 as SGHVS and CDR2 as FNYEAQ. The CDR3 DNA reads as TGTGCCAGCAGCTCCAGACGTCGGGACAGCGACCAAGAGACCCAGTACTGC. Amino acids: CASSSRRRDSDQETQYC.

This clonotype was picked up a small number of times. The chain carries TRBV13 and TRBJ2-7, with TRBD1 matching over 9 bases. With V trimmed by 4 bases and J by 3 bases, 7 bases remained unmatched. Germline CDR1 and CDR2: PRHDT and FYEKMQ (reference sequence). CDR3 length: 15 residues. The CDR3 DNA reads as TGTGCCAGCAGCTCACAGCGGGACAGGGACTACGAGCAGTACTTC. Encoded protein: CASSSQRDRDYEQYF.

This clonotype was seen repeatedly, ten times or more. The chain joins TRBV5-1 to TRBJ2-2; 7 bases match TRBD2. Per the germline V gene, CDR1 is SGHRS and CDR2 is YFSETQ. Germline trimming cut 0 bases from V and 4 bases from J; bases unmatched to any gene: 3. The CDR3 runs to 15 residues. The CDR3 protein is CASSLALAPTGELFF. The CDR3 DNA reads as TGCGCCAGCAGCTTGGCACTAGCGCCCACCGGGGAGCTGTTTTTT.

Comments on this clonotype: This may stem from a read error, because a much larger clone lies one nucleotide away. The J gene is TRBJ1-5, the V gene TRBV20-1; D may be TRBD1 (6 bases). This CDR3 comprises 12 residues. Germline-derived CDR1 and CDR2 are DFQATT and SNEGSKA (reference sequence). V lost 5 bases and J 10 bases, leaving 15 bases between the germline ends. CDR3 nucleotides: TGCAGTGCTCGGACGGGGGCCCATCCCCAGCATTTT. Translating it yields CSARTGAHPQHF.

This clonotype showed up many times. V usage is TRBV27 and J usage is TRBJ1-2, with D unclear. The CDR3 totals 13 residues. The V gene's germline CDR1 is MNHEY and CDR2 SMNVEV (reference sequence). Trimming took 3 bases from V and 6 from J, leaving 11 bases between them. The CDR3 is CASSFGSRDGYTF. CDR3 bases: TGTGCCAGCAGTTTTGGCTCGAGAGATGGCTACACCTTC.

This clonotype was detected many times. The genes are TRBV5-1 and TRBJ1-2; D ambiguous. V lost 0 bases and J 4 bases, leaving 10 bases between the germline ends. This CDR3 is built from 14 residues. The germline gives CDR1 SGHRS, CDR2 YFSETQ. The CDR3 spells CASSLETEVYGYTF. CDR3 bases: TGCGCCAGCAGCTTGGAGACGGAGGTCTATGGCTACACCTTC.

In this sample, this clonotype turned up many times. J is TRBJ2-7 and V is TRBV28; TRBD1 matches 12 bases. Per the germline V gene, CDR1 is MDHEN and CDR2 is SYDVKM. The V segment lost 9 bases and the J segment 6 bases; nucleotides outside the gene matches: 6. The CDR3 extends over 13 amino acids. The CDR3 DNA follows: TGTGCCAGTCAGCGGGACAGGGGGCTCGAGCAGTACTTC. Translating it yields CASQRDRGLEQYF.

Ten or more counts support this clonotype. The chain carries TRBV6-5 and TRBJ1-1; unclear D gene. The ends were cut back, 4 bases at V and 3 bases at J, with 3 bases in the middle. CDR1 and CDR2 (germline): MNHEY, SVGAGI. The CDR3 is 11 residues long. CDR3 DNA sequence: TGTGCCAGCAGTTCTTACACTGAAGCTTTCTTT. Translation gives CASSSYTEAFF.

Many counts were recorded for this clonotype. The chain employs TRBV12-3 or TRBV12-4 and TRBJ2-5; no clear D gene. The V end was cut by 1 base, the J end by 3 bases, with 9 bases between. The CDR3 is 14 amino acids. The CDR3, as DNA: TGTGCCAGCAGTTTAGTGGTGGGTAAAGAGACCCAGTACTTC. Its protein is CASSLVVGKETQYF.

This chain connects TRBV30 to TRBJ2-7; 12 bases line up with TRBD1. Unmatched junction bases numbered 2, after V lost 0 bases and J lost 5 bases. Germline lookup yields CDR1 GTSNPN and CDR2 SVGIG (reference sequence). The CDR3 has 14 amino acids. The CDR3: CAWSVGTGGNEQYF. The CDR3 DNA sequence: TGTGCCTGGAGTGTAGGGACAGGGGGCAACGAGCAGTACTTC.

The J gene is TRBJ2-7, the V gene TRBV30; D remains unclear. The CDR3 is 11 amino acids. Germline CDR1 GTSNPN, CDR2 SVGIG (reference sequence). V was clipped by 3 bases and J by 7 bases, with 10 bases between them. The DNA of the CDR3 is TGTGCCTGGAGGGCTCGACCGGAGCAGTACTTC. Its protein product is CAWRARPEQYF. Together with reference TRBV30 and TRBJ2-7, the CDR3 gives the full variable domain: SQTIHQWPATLVQPVGSPLSLECTVEGTSNPNLYWYRQAAGRGLQLLFYSVGIGQISSEVPQNLSASRPQDRQFILSSKKLLLSDSGFYLCAWRARPEQYFGPGTRLTVT.

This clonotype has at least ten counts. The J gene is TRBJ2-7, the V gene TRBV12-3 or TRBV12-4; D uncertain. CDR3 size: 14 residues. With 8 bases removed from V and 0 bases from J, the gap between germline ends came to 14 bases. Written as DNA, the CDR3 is TGTGCCAGCCGGTCAGAAGACACCTCCTACGAGCAGTACTTC. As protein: CASRSEDTSYEQYF.

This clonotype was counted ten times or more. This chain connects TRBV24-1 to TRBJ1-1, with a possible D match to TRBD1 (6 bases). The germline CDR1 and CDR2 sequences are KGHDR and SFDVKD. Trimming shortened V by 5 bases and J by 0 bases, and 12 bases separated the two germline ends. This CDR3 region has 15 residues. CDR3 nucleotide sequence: TGTGCCACCAGTGGATCCGGGACACTGAACACTGAAGCTTTCTTT. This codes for CATSGSGTLNTEAFF.

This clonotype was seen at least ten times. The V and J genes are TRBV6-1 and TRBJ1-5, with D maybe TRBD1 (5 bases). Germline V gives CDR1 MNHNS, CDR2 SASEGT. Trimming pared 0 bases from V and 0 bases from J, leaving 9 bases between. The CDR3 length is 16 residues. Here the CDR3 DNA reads TGTGCCAGCAGTGAAGCGGGGGGTTATAGCAATCAGCCCCAGCATTTT. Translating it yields CASSEAGGYSNQPQHF.

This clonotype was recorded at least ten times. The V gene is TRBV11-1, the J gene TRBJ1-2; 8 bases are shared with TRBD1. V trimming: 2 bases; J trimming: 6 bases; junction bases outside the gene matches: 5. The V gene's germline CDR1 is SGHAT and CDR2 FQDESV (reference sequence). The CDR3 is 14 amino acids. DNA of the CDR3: TGTGCCAGCAGCTTATATGGACAGGGAGATGGCTACACCTTC. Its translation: CASSLYGQGDGYTF.

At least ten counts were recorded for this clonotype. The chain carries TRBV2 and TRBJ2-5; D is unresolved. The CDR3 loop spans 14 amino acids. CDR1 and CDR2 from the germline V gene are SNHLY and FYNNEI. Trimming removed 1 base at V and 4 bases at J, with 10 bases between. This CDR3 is CASSEGPWGETQYF. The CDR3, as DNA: TGTGCCAGCAGTGAAGGACCCTGGGGAGAGACCCAGTACTTC.

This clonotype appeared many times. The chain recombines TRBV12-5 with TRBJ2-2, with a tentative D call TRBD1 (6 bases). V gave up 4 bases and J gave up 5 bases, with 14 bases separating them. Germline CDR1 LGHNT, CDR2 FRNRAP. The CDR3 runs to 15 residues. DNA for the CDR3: TGTGCTAGTGGTTCCGCCGGTCAGGGGACCGGGGAGCTGTTTTTT. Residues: CASGSAGQGTGELFF. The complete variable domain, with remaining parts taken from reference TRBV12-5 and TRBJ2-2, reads DARVTQTPRHKVTEMGQEVTMRCQPILGHNTVFWYRQTMMQGLELLAYFRNRAPLDDSGMPKDRFSAEMPDATLATLKIQPSEPRDSAVYFCASGSAGQGTGELFFGEGSRLTVL.

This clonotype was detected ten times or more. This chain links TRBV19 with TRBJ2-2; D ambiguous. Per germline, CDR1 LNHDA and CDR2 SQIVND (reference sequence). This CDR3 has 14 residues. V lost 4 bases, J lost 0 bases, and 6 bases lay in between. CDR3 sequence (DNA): TGTGCCAGTAGTAGGGCCACGAACACCGGGGAGCTGTTTTTT. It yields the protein CASSRATNTGELFF.

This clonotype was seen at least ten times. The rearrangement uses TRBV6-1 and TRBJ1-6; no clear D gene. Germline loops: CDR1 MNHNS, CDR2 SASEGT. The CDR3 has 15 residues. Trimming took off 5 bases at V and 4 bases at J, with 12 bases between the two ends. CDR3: CASSQRAGYNSPLHF. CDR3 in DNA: TGTGCCAGCAGTCAGAGGGCTGGGTATAATTCACCCCTCCACTTT.

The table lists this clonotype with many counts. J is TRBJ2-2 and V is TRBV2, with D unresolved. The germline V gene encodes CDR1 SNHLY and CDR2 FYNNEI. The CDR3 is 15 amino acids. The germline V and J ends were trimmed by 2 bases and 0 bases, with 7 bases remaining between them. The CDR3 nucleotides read TGTGCCAGCAGTGAAAGGCCGTCGAACACCGGGGAGCTGTTTTTT. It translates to CASSERPSNTGELFF. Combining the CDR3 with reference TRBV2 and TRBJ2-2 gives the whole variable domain EPEVTQTPSHQVTQMGQEVILRCVPISNHLYFYWYRQILGQKVEFLVSFYNNEISEKSEIFDDQFSVERPDGSNFTLKIRSTKLEDSAMYFCASSERPSNTGELFFGEGSRLTVL.

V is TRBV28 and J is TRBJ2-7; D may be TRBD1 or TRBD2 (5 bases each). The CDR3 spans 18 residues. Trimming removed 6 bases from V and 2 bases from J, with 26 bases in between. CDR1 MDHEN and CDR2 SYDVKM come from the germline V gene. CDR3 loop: CASSPGTRRRNWAYEQYF. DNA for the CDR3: TGTGCCAGCAGCCCCGGGACCCGGCGCAGAAATTGGGCCTACGAGCAGTACTTC.